Shown below are 5 T cell receptor beta chains from a single sample sequenced in a study of TET2 disruption in CD19-targeted CAR T cells. TCRdb's table, derived via immunoSEQ multiplex PCR, lists solely in-frame clones and lacks some. This sample's clone table lists approximately 27,000 clones. What these receptors recognize is not known. The treatment is: autologous CTL019 cells: CD19 CAR with 4-1BB and CD3 zeta domains. Sequences were derived from CD8- CAR+ T cells sorted from cultured blood T cells, sampled for CD19 CAR T cell therapy. The sample's subset: CD8-negative CAR-positive T cells from the infusion product. These receptors were obtained from a man between 65 and 85 years old with chronic lymphocytic leukemia.

In regard to this clone: The CDR3 end falls 3 residues outside the read, so it is completed with the germline J gene. The chain couples TRBV30 to TRBJ1-1; 7 nucleotides line up with TRBD1. Germline V gene sequence: CDR1 GTSNPN, CDR2 SVGIG (reference sequence). The CDR3 has 13 residues. CDR3 residues: CAWSLTGTVRAFF. The CDR3 DNA, read in part, is TGTGCCTGGAGTCTTACCGGGACAGTGAGG.

CDR3 bases read: TGTGCCAGCAGTATACGCGGGGAGACC. Translation: CASSIRGET. The whole CDR3 protein is CASSIRGETQYF. The rearrangement links TRBV2 to TRBJ2-5; possible D gene TRBD2, 5 bases. The read is 3 residues too short to cover the CDR3 end, so that end is filled in from the germline J gene. V was clipped by 5 bases and J by 5 bases, with 9 bases between them. Germline V gene lookup returns CDR1 SNHLY and CDR2 FYNNEI. The CDR3 is 12 residues long.

Of note for this clone: Coverage ceases 3 residues before the CDR3 finishes, and the germline J gene fills in the end. The chain uses TRBV5-6 and TRBJ2-4; 7 bases are a match to TRBD1. CDR3 length equals 13 residues. Germline CDR1 SGHDT, CDR2 YYEEEE. The CDR3 region is CASSLRQGGGQYF. The CDR3 bases that were read are TGTGCCAGCAGCTTACGACAGGGTGGGGGT.

A note on this clone: With the read ending 3 residues before the CDR3 end, the germline J gene is used to fill in that end. The V and J genes are TRBV5-1 and TRBJ2-1; D is possibly TRBD1 (6 bases). There are 16 residues in the CDR3. The germline V and J ends were trimmed by 4 bases and 4 bases, with 18 bases remaining between them. Germline values: CDR1 SGHRS, CDR2 YFSETQ. The CDR3 DNA, read in part, is TGCGCCAGCAGCCGTGGACAGAACCCTCTTTACAATGAG. It is translated as CASSRGQNPLYNE. The full CDR3 sequence reads CASSRGQNPLYNEQFF.

A remark on this clone: From the germline J gene comes the end of the CDR3, since the read stops 3 residues before it. The V call is TRBV2, the J call TRBJ1-4, with 8 bases fitting TRBD1. This CDR3 region has 14 residues. V was pared by 5 bases and J by 5 bases, with 4 bases of the junction left unmatched. Germline V lookup: CDR1 SNHLY, CDR2 FYNNEI. The CDR3 region is CASSPRQGNEKLFF. The sequenced CDR3 bases are TGTGCCAGCAGTCCAAGACAGGGGAATGAAAAA.